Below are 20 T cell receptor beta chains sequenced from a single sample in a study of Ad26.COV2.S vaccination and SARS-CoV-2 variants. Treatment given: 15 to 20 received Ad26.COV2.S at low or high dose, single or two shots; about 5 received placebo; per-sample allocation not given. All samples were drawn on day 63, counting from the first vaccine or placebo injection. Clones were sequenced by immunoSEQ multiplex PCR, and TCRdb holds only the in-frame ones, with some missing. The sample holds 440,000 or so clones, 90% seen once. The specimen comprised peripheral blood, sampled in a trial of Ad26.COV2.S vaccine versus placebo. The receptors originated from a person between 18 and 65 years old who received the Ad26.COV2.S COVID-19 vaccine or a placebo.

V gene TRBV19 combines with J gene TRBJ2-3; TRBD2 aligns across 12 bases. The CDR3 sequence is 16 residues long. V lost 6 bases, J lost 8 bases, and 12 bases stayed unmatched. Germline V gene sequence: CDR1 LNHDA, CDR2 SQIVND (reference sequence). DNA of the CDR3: TGTGCCAGTAGCGACCCCACTAGCGGGAGGCGCGGTACGCAGTATTTT. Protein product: CASSDPTSGRRGTQYF.

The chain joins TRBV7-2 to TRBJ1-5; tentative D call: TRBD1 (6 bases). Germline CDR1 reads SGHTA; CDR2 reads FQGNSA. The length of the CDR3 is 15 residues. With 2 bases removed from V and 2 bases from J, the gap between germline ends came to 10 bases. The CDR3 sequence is CASSLWGAGNQPQHF. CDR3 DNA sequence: TGTGCCAGCAGCTTATGGGGGGCTGGCAATCAGCCCCAGCATTTT.

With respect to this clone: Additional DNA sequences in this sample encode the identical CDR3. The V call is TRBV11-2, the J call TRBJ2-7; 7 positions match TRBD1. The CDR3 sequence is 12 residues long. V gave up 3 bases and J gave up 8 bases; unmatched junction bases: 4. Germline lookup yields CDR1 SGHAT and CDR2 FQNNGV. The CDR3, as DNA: TGTGCCAGCAGCTTCACAGGGGACCAGCAGTACTTC. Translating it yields CASSFTGDQQYF.

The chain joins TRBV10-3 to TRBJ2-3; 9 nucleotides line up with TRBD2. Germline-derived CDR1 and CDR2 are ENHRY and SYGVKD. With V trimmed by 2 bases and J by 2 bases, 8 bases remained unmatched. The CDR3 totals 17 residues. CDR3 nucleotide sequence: TGTGCCATCAGTGAGGGTTCGACTAGCGGACTCACAGATACGCAGTATTTT. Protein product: CAISEGSTSGLTDTQYF.

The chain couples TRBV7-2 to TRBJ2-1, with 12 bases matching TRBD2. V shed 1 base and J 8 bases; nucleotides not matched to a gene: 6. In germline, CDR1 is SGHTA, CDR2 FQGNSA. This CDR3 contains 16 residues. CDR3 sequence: CASSLVASGRAHEQFF. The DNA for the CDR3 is TGTGCCAGCAGCTTAGTCGCTAGCGGGAGGGCCCATGAGCAGTTCTTC. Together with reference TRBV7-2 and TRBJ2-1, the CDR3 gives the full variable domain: GAGVSQSPSNKVTEKGKDVELRCDPISGHTALYWYRQSLGQGLEFLIYFQGNSAPDKSGLPSDRFSAERTGGSVSTLTIQRTQQEDSAVYLCASSLVASGRAHEQFFGPGTRLTVL.

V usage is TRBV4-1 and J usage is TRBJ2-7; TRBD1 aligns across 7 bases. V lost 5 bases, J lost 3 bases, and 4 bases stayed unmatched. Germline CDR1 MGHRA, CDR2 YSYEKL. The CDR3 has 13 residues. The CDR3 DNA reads TGCGCCAGCAGCTCCGGGACAGACTACGAGCAGTACTTC. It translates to CASSSGTDYEQYF.

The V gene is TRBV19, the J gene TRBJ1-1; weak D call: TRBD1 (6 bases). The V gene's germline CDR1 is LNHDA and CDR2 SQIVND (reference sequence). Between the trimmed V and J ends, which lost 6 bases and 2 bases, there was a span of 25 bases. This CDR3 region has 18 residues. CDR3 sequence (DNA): TGTGCCAGTAGAGTAGGGGGATCCTCCCAGTGGAGAAACACTGAAGCTTTCTTT. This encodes CASRVGGSSQWRNTEAFF.

CDR3 region: CASSHDPGQVKDEQYF. CDR3 coding DNA: TGTGCCAGCAGTCACGACCCGGGACAGGTTAAAGACGAGCAGTACTTC. This rearrangement joins TRBV27 to TRBJ2-7; 8 bases align to TRBD1. V was pared by 5 bases and J by 5 bases, with 14 bases of the junction left unmatched. This CDR3 region has 16 residues. Germline-derived CDR1 and CDR2 are MNHEY and SMNVEV (reference sequence).

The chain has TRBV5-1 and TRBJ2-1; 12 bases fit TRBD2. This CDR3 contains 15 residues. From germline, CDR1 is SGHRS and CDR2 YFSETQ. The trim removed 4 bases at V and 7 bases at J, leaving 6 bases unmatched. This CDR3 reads CASSRLAGVGNEQFF. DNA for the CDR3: TGCGCCAGCAGCCGACTAGCGGGAGTTGGAAATGAGCAGTTCTTC.

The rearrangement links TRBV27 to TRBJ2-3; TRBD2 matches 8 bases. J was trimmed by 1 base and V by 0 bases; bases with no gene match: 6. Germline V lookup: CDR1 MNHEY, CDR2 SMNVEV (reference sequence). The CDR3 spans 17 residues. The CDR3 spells CASSLSWLAGGTDTQYF. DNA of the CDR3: TGTGCCAGCAGTTTATCATGGCTAGCGGGCGGCACAGATACGCAGTATTTT.

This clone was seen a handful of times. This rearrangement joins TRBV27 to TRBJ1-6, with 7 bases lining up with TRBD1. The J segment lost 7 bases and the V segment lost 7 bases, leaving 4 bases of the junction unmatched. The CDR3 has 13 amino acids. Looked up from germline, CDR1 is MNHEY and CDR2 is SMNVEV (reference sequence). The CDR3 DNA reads TGTGCCAGCACCCCGGACAGGAATTCACCCCTCCACTTT. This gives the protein CASTPDRNSPLHF.

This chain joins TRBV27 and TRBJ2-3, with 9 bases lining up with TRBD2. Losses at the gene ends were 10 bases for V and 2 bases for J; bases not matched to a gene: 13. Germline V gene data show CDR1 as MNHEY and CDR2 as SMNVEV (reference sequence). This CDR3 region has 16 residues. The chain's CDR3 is CATRIAGDGITDTQYF. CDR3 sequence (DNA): TGTGCCACCCGGATAGCGGGAGACGGGATCACAGATACGCAGTATTTT.

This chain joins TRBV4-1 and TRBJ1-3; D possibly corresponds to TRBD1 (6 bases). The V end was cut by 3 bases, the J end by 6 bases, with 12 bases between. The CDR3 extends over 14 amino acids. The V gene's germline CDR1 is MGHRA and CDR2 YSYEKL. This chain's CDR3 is CASSHHRAENTIYF. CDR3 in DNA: TGCGCCAGCAGCCACCACAGGGCCGAAAACACCATATATTTT.

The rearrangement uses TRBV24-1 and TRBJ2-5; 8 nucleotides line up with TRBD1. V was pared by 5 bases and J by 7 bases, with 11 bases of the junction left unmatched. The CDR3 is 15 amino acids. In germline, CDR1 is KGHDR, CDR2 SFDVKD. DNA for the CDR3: TGTGCCACCAGTGCAAGGACAGGGATGATATCGACCCAGTACTTC. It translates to CATSARTGMISTQYF.

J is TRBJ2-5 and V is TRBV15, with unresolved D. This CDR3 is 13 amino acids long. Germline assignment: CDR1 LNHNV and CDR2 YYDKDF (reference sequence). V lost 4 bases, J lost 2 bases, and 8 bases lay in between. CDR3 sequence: CATSISIQETQYF. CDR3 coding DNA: TGTGCCACCAGCATCTCTATACAAGAGACCCAGTACTTC.

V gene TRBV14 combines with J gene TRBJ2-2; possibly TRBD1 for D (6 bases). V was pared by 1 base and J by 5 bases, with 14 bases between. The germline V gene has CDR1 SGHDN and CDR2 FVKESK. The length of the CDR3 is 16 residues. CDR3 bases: TGTGCCAGCAGCCAAGGAGTGCGGACAGTTACCGGGGAGCTGTTTTTT. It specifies CASSQGVRTVTGELFF.

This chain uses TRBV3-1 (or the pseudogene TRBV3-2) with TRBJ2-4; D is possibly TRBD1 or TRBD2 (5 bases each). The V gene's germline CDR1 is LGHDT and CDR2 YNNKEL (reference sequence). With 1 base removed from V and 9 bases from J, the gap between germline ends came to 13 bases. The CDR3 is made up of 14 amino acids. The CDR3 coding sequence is TGTGCCAGCAGCCAAGTTCGGGGCGGCGGCATTCAGTACTTC. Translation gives CASSQVRGGGIQYF.

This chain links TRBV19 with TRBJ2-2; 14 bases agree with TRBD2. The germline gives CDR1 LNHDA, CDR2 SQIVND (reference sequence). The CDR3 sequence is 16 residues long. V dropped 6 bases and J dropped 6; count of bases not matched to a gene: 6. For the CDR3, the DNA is TGTGCCAGTAGGCCAGGACTAGCGGGAGGACCCGGGGAGCTGTTTTTT. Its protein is CASRPGLAGGPGELFF.

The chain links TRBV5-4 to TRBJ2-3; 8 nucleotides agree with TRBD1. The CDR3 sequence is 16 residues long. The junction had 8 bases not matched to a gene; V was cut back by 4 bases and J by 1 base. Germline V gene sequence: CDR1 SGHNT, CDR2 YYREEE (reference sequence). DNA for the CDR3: TGTGCCAGCAGCCGCGATCCGGGACAGGGCACAGATACGCAGTATTTT. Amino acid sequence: CASSRDPGQGTDTQYF.

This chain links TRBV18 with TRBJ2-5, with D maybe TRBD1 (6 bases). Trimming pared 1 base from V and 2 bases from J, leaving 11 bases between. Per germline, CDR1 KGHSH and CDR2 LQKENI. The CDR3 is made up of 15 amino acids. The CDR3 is CASSPRRQVQETQYF. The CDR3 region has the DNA TGTGCCAGCTCACCACGGAGACAGGTTCAAGAGACCCAGTACTTC.